These T cell receptor beta chains were read from a single sample in a study of T-cell reconstitution after alpha-beta-depleted transplantation in children. MiXCR was run by TCRdb on the PCR reads, yielding one entry per CDR3 protein. Seen here are 250,000 to 300,000 distinct CDR3 sequences, over 9% observed once, and the top ten hold 7.5%. The specimen was PBMCs, collected before TCRalphabeta/CD19-depleted stem cell transplant. The source of these receptors is a boy younger than two with acute myeloid leukemia, due to receive a stem cell transplant. CDR3s include the opening cysteine and the closing phenylalanine or tryptophan. D genes are given only for firm matches. Expanded clones are given a class, and other clones once, few, many or no size at all.

J: TRBJ2-7; D: TRBD2; V: TRBV5-1; size: many; CDR3: CASSRGAYEQYF; DNA: TGCGCCAGCAGCCGGGGGGCCTACGAGCAGTACTTC
J: TRBJ2-1; D: TRBD2; V: TRBV5-4; size: once; CDR3: CASSFFSGRAYNEQFF; DNA: TGTGCCAGCAGCTTTTTCAGCGGGAGGGCATACAATGAGCAGTTCTTC
J: TRBJ2-5; D: NA; V: TRBV29-1; size: many; CDR3: CSVPRAETQYF; DNA: TGCAGCGTCCCTAGGGCAGAGACCCAGTACTTC
J: TRBJ1-2; D: TRBD1; V: TRBV15; size: many; CDR3: CATSRLTGEGGYTF; DNA: TGTGCCACCAGCCGCTTGACAGGGGAGGGTGGCTACACCTTC
J: TRBJ2-1; D: TRBD2; V: TRBV9; size: many; CDR3: CASSGSPGGRSYNEQFF; DNA: TGTGCCAGCAGCGGGTCCCCGGGCGGGAGGTCCTACAATGAGCAGTTCTTC
J: TRBJ2-4; D: NA; V: TRBV12-3/TRBV12-4; size: many; CDR3: CASSLRGASAKNIQYF; DNA: TGTGCCAGCAGTTTAAGAGGGGCTTCGGCCAAAAACATTCAGTACTTC
J: TRBJ2-2; D: TRBD2; V: TRBV19; size: many; CDR3: CASSWTSGRTGELFF; DNA: TGTGCCAGTAGTTGGACTAGCGGGAGGACCGGGGAGCTGTTTTTT
J: TRBJ1-5; D: NA; V: TRBV7-9; size: many; CDR3: CASSSDRNQPQHF; DNA: TGTGCCAGCAGCTCTGACAGAAATCAGCCCCAGCATTTT
J: TRBJ2-2; D: NA; V: TRBV28; size: many; CDR3: CASSSREELFF; DNA: TGTGCCAGCAGTAGTAGGGAGGAGCTGTTTTTT
J: TRBJ2-2; D: TRBD1; V: TRBV15; size: NA; CDR3: CATSTRDSPTGELFF; DNA: TGTGCCACCAGCACCCGGGACAGCCCTACCGGGGAGCTGTTTTTT
J: TRBJ2-7; D: TRBD1; V: TRBV18; size: many; CDR3: CASSTGTGSSYEQYF; DNA: TGTGCCAGCTCAACCGGGACAGGGTCCTCCTACGAGCAGTACTTC
J: TRBJ1-2; D: NA; V: TRBV3-1; size: many; CDR3: CASSQVRAATNYGYTF; DNA: TGTGCCAGCAGCCAAGTTCGGGCGGCTACTAACTATGGCTACACCTTC
J: TRBJ1-1; D: NA; V: TRBV5-1; size: NA; CDR3: CASSFGMWSEAFF; DNA: TGCGCCAGCAGCTTTGGGATGTGGTCTGAAGCTTTCTTT
J: TRBJ1-6; D: NA; V: TRBV28; size: many; CDR3: CASSPRRGSPLHF; DNA: TGTGCCAGCAGCCCCAGGCGAGGTTCACCCCTCCACTTT